The 26 T cell receptor beta chains below were found in one sample sequenced in a study of cytomegalovirus exposure and HLA in healthy donors. Researchers ran the PCR with 60 Vbeta and 13 Jbeta primers. This table comes from immunoSEQ multiplex PCR, and its TCRdb copy is limited to in-frame clones, with some not included. The sample comprises under 200,000 clones, roughly 80% of which are singletons, and around 3.1% rests with the top ten. The sequenced sample was PBMCs. Receptors originate from a female donor in good health and CMV-seronegative.

A single count supports this clone. The rearrangement links TRBV5-8 to TRBJ1-3; 7 bases line up with TRBD1. J lost 0 bases, V lost 4 bases, and 4 bases had no gene match. CDR1 is SGHTS and CDR2 is YDEGEE in the germline V gene. The CDR3 totals 15 residues. The CDR3 DNA sequence: TGTGCCAGCAGCCTCGGGACAGTCTCTGGAAACACCATATATTTT. Protein sequence: CASSLGTVSGNTIYF.

The chain recombines TRBV9 with TRBJ1-6; 8 positions agree with TRBD1. The trim removed 4 bases at V and 7 bases at J, leaving 7 bases unmatched. There are 15 residues in the CDR3. The germline V gene has CDR1 SGDLS and CDR2 YYNGEE. CDR3 region: CASSLTGEVNSPLHF. CDR3 DNA: TGTGCCAGCAGCTTGACAGGGGAGGTGAATTCACCCCTCCACTTT.

The chain uses TRBV28 and TRBJ2-7; a weak D match, TRBD1 (6 bases). The germline V gene has CDR1 MDHEN and CDR2 SYDVKM. V was cut by 2 bases and J by 3 bases, with 23 bases left in between. The CDR3 consists of 18 residues. The CDR3 DNA is TGTGCCAGCAGTTTAAATTATAAATTGGGGGCCCGGTACTACGAGCAGTACTTC. This codes for CASSLNYKLGARYYEQYF. The full variable domain, completed using reference TRBV28 and TRBJ2-7, is DVKVTQSSRYLVKRTGEKVFLECVQDMDHENMFWYRQDPGLGLRLIYFSYDVKMKEKGDIPEGYSVSREKKERFSLILESASTNQTSMYLCASSLNYKLGARYYEQYFGPGTRLTVT.

The DNA for the CDR3 is TGTGCCAGCAGCGTAGGTTCAGCGGGGGGCAGCAATGAGCAGTTCTTC. It encodes CASSVGSAGGSNEQFF. V is TRBV9 and J is TRBJ2-7; 9 nucleotides line up with TRBD2. The J call is in doubt because the DNA end fits TRBJ2-1 better. The CDR3 extends over 16 amino acids. The germline V gene has CDR1 SGDLS and CDR2 YYNGEE.

The chain's CDR3 is CASSIDSSFEQYF. Here the CDR3 DNA reads TGTGCCAGTAGTATTGACTCTAGTTTCGAGCAGTACTTC. The chain combines TRBV19 with TRBJ2-7; D remains ambiguous. V was pared by 3 bases and J by 6 bases, with 12 bases between. CDR1 is LNHDA and CDR2 is SQIVND in the germline V gene (reference sequence). This CDR3 has 13 amino acids.

This chain uses TRBV5-6 with TRBJ2-5; 8 nucleotides match TRBD1. The J call may be wrong; the DNA end is better matched by TRBJ2-7. Germline V lookup: CDR1 SGHDT, CDR2 YYEEEE. The CDR3 extends over 14 amino acids. As DNA, the CDR3 is TGTGCCAGCAGCACGGGACAGGTAGCCTACGAGCAGTACTTC. It is translated as CASSTGQVAYEQYF.

V and J are TRBV2 and TRBJ1-5; 9 positions match TRBD1. CDR1 is SNHLY and CDR2 is FYNNEI in the germline V gene. Trimming took 5 bases from V and 4 from J; bases not matched to a gene: 3. The CDR3 runs to 14 residues. The CDR3 loop is CASSLQGANQPQHF. The CDR3 region has the DNA TGTGCCAGCAGTCTACAGGGGGCGAATCAGCCCCAGCATTTT. The variable domain in full, completed from reference TRBV2 and TRBJ1-5, reads EPEVTQTPSHQVTQMGQEVILRCVPISNHLYFYWYRQILGQKVEFLVSFYNNEISEKSEIFDDQFSVERPDGSNFTLKIRSTKLEDSAMYFCASSLQGANQPQHFGDGTRLSIL.

The V and J genes are TRBV6-5 and TRBJ1-6; 9 bases are shared with TRBD1. Unmatched junction bases numbered 7, after V lost 6 bases and J lost 10 bases. The length of the CDR3 is 14 residues. Germline V gives CDR1 MNHEY, CDR2 SVGAGI. The DNA for the CDR3 is TGTGCCAGCAGACGCGGACAGGGGATCTCACCCCTCCACTTT. Protein: CASRRGQGISPLHF.

The V gene is TRBV29-1, the J gene TRBJ2-7, with 9 bases fitting TRBD2. CDR3 length equals 14 residues. Germline assignment: CDR1 SQVTM and CDR2 ANQGSEA. V lost 5 bases, J lost 4 bases, and 9 bases stayed unmatched. The CDR3 protein is CSVINSGSKYEQYF. The DNA for the CDR3 is TGCAGCGTTATTAATAGCGGGAGTAAATACGAGCAGTACTTC.

The chain has TRBV9 and TRBJ1-2, with unresolved D. Germline V CDR1 and CDR2: SGDLS, YYNGEE. This CDR3 spans 13 amino acids. V was shortened by 4 bases and J by 2 bases, with 9 bases between the two germline ends. The CDR3 sequence: CASSQRGNYGYTF. CDR3 DNA sequence: TGTGCCAGCAGCCAGCGCGGAAACTATGGCTACACCTTC.

The chain employs TRBV19 and TRBJ2-1; 9 nucleotides align to TRBD2. J lost 1 base, V lost 1 base, and 5 bases had no gene match. Germline CDR1 reads LNHDA; CDR2 reads SQIVND (reference sequence). The CDR3 runs to 17 residues. This CDR3 reads CASSIGAGGGSYNEQFF. The CDR3 DNA reads TGTGCCAGTAGTATAGGGGCGGGAGGGGGGTCCTACAATGAGCAGTTCTTC.

This chain links TRBV5-5 with TRBJ1-1; TRBD1 agrees at 7 bases. The trim removed 4 bases at V and 3 bases at J, leaving 6 bases unmatched. Germline CDR1 SGHKS, CDR2 YYEKEE (reference sequence). The CDR3 covers 14 residues. The CDR3 spells CASSLTGTYTEAFF. The CDR3 DNA follows: TGTGCCAGCAGCCTGACAGGGACGTACACTGAAGCTTTCTTT.

The V call is TRBV10-3, the J call TRBJ1-4; TRBD1 is a possible D gene (5 bases). Per the germline V gene, CDR1 is ENHRY and CDR2 is SYGVKD. V was pared by 10 bases and J by 7 bases, with 10 bases between. The CDR3 extends over 11 amino acids. The CDR3 nucleotides read TGTGCCACATTGGGGGGTGAAAAACTGTTTTTT. Translated, it gives CATLGGEKLFF.

The rearrangement uses TRBV10-3 and TRBJ2-1, with TRBD2 matching over 10 bases. The length of the CDR3 is 15 residues. Germline V gene lookup returns CDR1 ENHRY and CDR2 SYGVKD. V trimming: 6 bases; J trimming: 4 bases; junction bases outside the gene matches: 6. CDR3 in DNA: TGTGCCATCAGCAAGAGCGGGGGGGGATACAATGAGCAGTTCTTC. Protein: CAISKSGGGYNEQFF.

This chain joins TRBV7-9 and TRBJ2-2; 8 bases align to TRBD2. Losses at the gene ends were 5 bases for V and 1 base for J; bases not matched to a gene: 3. The CDR3 extends over 15 amino acids. Germline CDR1 and CDR2: SEHNR and FQNEAQ (reference sequence). The chain's CDR3 is CASSLGGVNTGELFF. In DNA form, the CDR3 reads TGTGCCAGCAGCCTCGGGGGGGTGAACACCGGGGAGCTGTTTTTT.

The V and J genes are TRBV11-2 and TRBJ2-7; TRBD1 matches at 8 bases. The germline V gene has CDR1 SGHAT and CDR2 FQNNGV. J was trimmed by 0 bases and V by 1 base; bases with no gene match: 8. The CDR3 has 17 residues. CDR3 amino acids: CASSLGTGGLLSYEQYF. The CDR3 DNA sequence: TGTGCCAGCAGCTTAGGCACAGGGGGACTTCTCTCCTACGAGCAGTACTTC.

On this clone: Other DNA sequences in the same sample also yield this CDR3. V usage is TRBV4-1 and J usage is TRBJ1-2, with TRBD1 matching over 9 bases. V lost 4 bases, J lost 0 bases, and 3 bases stayed unmatched. From germline, CDR1 is MGHRA and CDR2 YSYEKL. This CDR3 comprises 15 residues. The CDR3 coding sequence is TGCGCCAGCAGCCCCGGACAGGGGTCTAACTATGGCTACACCTTC. Protein sequence: CASSPGQGSNYGYTF.

The chain carries TRBV5-4 and TRBJ2-7, with 8 bases lining up with TRBD1. CDR1 and CDR2 (germline): SGHNT, YYREEE (reference sequence). Trimming removed 6 bases from V and 6 bases from J; junction bases left unmatched: 14. The CDR3 extends over 15 amino acids. The CDR3 reads CASTPSGQAGAEQYF. The CDR3 nucleotides read TGTGCCAGCACCCCCTCGGGACAGGCAGGGGCCGAGCAGTACTTC.

CDR3 in DNA: TGTGCCAGCAGGGCTGCCTACAGGGGCATGAACACTGAAGCTTTCTTT. This codes for CASRAAYRGMNTEAFF. The rearrangement links TRBV28 to TRBJ1-1, with TRBD1 identical over 7 bases. Germline CDR1 and CDR2: MDHEN and SYDVKM. The CDR3 is 16 amino acids. The junction had 10 bases not matched to a gene; V was cut back by 6 bases and J by 0 bases. Full variable domain (remainder filled in from reference TRBV28 and TRBJ1-1): DVKVTQSSRYLVKRTGEKVFLECVQDMDHENMFWYRQDPGLGLRLIYFSYDVKMKEKGDIPEGYSVSREKKERFSLILESASTNQTSMYLCASRAAYRGMNTEAFFGQGTRLTVV.

Turning to this clone: Other nucleotide sequences from this sample produce the same CDR3. The rearrangement links TRBV28 to TRBJ1-5; D is ambiguous. Trimming left V 6 bases short and J 3 bases short, with 15 bases between. Germline V gene sequence: CDR1 MDHEN, CDR2 SYDVKM. The CDR3 has 15 residues. The CDR3 here is CASSFESRYNQPQHF. Written as DNA, the CDR3 is TGTGCCAGCAGCTTTGAGTCGAGATACAATCAGCCCCAGCATTTT.

The chain has TRBV6-5 and TRBJ2-5; D uncertain. The CDR3 sequence is 14 residues long. The ends were cut back, 0 bases at V and 11 bases at J, with 16 bases in the middle. Germline lookup yields CDR1 MNHEY and CDR2 SVGAGI. CDR3 sequence: CASSYSLTPLGQYF. CDR3 nucleotides: TGTGCCAGCAGTTACTCCTTAACACCCCTCGGGCAGTACTTC.

The CDR3: CASSAGAGTSYNEQFF. The CDR3 DNA reads TGTGCCAGCAGTGCAGGGGCTGGGACGTCGTACAATGAGCAGTTCTTC. The chain uses TRBV2 and TRBJ2-1, with a tentative D call TRBD1 (6 bases). The V gene's germline CDR1 is SNHLY and CDR2 FYNNEI. CDR3 length equals 16 residues. Trimming stripped 4 bases from V and 4 bases from J, with 17 bases between.

This clone came up once. The genes are TRBV30 and TRBJ1-4; a possible D gene is TRBD1 (6 bases). The germline CDR1 and CDR2 sequences are GTSNPN and SVGIG (reference sequence). V gave up 2 bases and J gave up 2 bases, with 6 bases separating them. This CDR3 has 13 amino acids. The CDR3 loop is CAWSRGTNEKLFF. CDR3 nucleotide sequence: TGTGCCTGGAGTAGGGGGACTAATGAAAAACTGTTTTTT.

V and J are TRBV9 and TRBJ2-4, with D uncertain. CDR1 and CDR2 from the germline V gene are SGDLS and YYNGEE. V lost 4 bases to trimming and J lost 0 bases, with 11 bases between them. The CDR3 is made up of 15 amino acids. CDR3 residues: CASSPRPVAKNIQYF. In nucleotides, the CDR3 is TGTGCCAGCAGCCCCCGCCCAGTAGCCAAAAACATTCAGTACTTC.

The chain joins TRBV7-2 to TRBJ1-1; the D gene is possibly TRBD1 (5 bases). V was pared by 1 base and J by 7 bases, with 10 bases between. Germline CDR1 and CDR2: SGHTA and FQGNSA. The CDR3 is made up of 13 amino acids. CDR3 nucleotide sequence: TGTGCCAGCAGCTTAGTGCAGGGTGGTGAAGCTTTCTTT. Its translation: CASSLVQGGEAFF.

The chain carries TRBV9 and TRBJ2-7; 9 nucleotides match TRBD2. V shed 4 bases and J 2 bases; nucleotides not matched to a gene: 13. There are 17 residues in the CDR3. CDR1 and CDR2 from the germline V gene are SGDLS and YYNGEE. As DNA, the CDR3 is TGTGCCAGCAGCCCGCACTTGGGCGGGGGGGCCACCTACGAGCAGTACTTC. This sequence encodes CASSPHLGGGATYEQYF.